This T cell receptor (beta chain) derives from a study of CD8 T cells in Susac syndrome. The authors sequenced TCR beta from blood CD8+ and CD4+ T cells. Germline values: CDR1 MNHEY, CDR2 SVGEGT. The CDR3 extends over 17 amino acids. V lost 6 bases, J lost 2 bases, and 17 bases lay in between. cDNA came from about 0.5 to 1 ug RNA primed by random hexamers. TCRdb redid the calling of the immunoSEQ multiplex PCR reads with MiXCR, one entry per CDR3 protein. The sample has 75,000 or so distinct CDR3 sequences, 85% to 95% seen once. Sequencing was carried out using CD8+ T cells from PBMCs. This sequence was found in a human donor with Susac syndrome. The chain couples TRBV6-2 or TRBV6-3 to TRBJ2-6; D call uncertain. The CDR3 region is CASSSPVIPPGANVLTF. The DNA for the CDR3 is TGTGCCAGCAGCAGTCCCGTAATTCCCCCTGGGGCCAACGTCCTGACTTTC.